This entry lists 5 T cell receptor beta chains sequenced from one sample in a study of cytomegalovirus exposure and HLA in healthy donors. PCR was performed using 60 Vbeta and 13 Jbeta primers. The table came from immunoSEQ multiplex PCR; TCRdb's copy has only in-frame clones and leaves some out. The sample holds about 120,000 clones, over 75% seen once. Sequenced sample: PBMCs. The receptors were sampled from a young woman in good health and CMV-seronegative.

The V call is TRBV5-1, the J call TRBJ1-1, with D maybe TRBD1 (6 bases). Deletions cut 3 bases from V and 0 bases from J, with 9 bases between. This CDR3 comprises 14 residues. CDR1 and CDR2 from the germline V gene are SGHRS and YFSETQ. The CDR3 bases are TGCGCCAGCAGCTGGGGGCAGTTGAACACTGAAGCTTTCTTT. The encoded protein is CASSWGQLNTEAFF.

The rearrangement joins TRBV6-6 to TRBJ1-6, with 7 bases fitting TRBD1. CDR3 length equals 15 residues. V lost 0 bases and J lost 7; bases outside the gene matches: 3. The germline V gene has CDR1 MNHNY and CDR2 SVGAGI (reference sequence). For the CDR3, the DNA is TGTGCCAGCAGTTACTCTTGGGACAGCAATTCACCCCTCCACTTT. Protein product: CASSYSWDSNSPLHF.

This rearrangement joins TRBV5-8 to TRBJ1-5, with D uncertain. The CDR3 runs 13 residues. V was shortened by 5 bases and J by 0 bases, with 6 bases between the two germline ends. Germline V gene lookup returns CDR1 SGHTS and CDR2 YDEGEE. CDR3 DNA: TGTGCCAGCAGACTTTATAGCAATCAGCCCCAGCATTTT. Its protein is CASRLYSNQPQHF.

V usage is TRBV9 and J usage is TRBJ1-1; D is uncertain. Germline loops: CDR1 SGDLS, CDR2 YYNGEE. The CDR3 loop spans 14 amino acids. The V and J ends lost 4 bases and 4 bases respectively, with 14 bases between them. For the CDR3, the DNA is TGTGCCAGCAGCCCTCGCCAGCGTGGCACTGAAGCTTTCTTT. It yields the protein CASSPRQRGTEAFF.

CDR3: CASFRGSGREQYF. CDR3 in DNA: TGTGCCAGCTTCAGGGGGTCGGGACGGGAGCAGTACTTC. V and J are TRBV6-1 and TRBJ2-7; 7 bases fit TRBD1. The V and J ends lost 8 bases and 7 bases, in that order; junction bases with no gene match: 11. The CDR3 consists of 13 residues. Germline CDR1 and CDR2: MNHNS and SASEGT.